These T cell receptor beta chains were read from a single sample in a study of blood T cell repertoires in COVID-19. The repertoire was sequenced with immunoSEQ multiplex PCR; TCRdb's copy has only in-frame clones and lacks some. The table lists 95,000 to 150,000 clones, about three quarters of them singletons, with approximately 2.1% in the top ten. The sequenced sample was peripheral blood. The receptor source for this set is a woman in her 70s with acute or convalescent COVID-19. The CDR3 runs from the conserved cysteine through the conserved F or W. Fields, in order: V gene, J gene, clone size, D gene, CDR3 protein, CDR3 DNA. D genes are given only for firm matches. The size field is filled for only some rows; it gives once, few, many or a size class.

TRBV6-5	TRBJ2-5	few	-	CASSYYRGGTQYF	TGTGCCAGCAGTTACTACAGGGGGGGGACCCAGTACTTC
TRBV21-1	TRBJ2-1	-	-	CASRTSGGYNEQFF	TGTGCCAGCCGGACTAGCGGGGGGTATAATGAGCAGTTCTTC
TRBV2	TRBJ1-4	-	-	CASSDRGKNEKLFF	TGTGCCAGCAGTGACCGGGGGAAGAATGAAAAACTGTTTTTT
TRBV7-2	TRBJ1-1	-	-	CASSPGAHSTEAFF	TGTGCCAGCAGCCCAGGGGCCCACAGCACTGAAGCTTTCTTT
TRBV28	TRBJ2-5	-	TRBD2	CASSLGAAGGLLYF	TGTGCCAGCAGTCTGGGCGCAGCGGGGGGACTACTGTACTTC
TRBV6-2/TRBV6-3	TRBJ2-2	-	TRBD1	CASSPRTGLTGELFF	TGTGCCAGCAGCCCTCGGACAGGGCTCACCGGGGAGCTGTTTTTT
TRBV15	TRBJ1-1	-	-	CATSRDRDTEAFF	TGTGCCACCAGCAGAGACAGGGACACTGAAGCTTTCTTT
TRBV2	TRBJ1-5	-	-	CATSLSYSNQPQHF	TGTGCCACCTCCCTGAGTTATTCGAATCAGCCCCAGCATTTT
TRBV19	TRBJ2-5	few	-	CASRAGYQETQYF	TGTGCCAGTAGGGCAGGGTACCAAGAGACCCAGTACTTC
TRBV28	TRBJ1-3	-	-	CASSPPQGNSGNTIYF	TGTGCCAGCAGCCCTCCCCAGGGAAATTCCGGAAACACCATATATTTT
TRBV5-1	TRBJ2-7	-	TRBD2	CASTKTSTSYEQYF	TGCGCCAGCACTAAGACTAGCACCTCATACGAGCAGTACTTC
TRBV25-1	TRBJ2-5	-	-	CASSESQYQETQYF	TGTGCCAGCAGTGAATCCCAATACCAAGAGACCCAGTACTTC
TRBV25-1	TRBJ2-1	many	-	CASSLRTVIQDEQFF	TGTGCCAGCAGCCTTCGGACAGTAATACAAGATGAGCAGTTCTTC
TRBV5-1	TRBJ1-4	-	-	CASSLTDSPNEKLFF	TGCGCCAGCAGTTTGACCGACAGCCCTAATGAAAAACTGTTTTTT
TRBV6-2/TRBV6-3	TRBJ1-2	-	TRBD1	CASSDPGQGIYGYTF	TGTGCCAGCAGTGACCCCGGACAGGGGATCTATGGCTACACCTTC
TRBV9	TRBJ1-1	-	-	CASSATGQNTEAFF	TGTGCCAGCAGCGCAACAGGTCAGAACACTGAAGCTTTCTTT
TRBV15	TRBJ2-1	-	-	CATLQRGTYNEQFF	TGTGCCACCCTACAGCGAGGGACCTACAATGAGCAGTTCTTC
TRBV15	TRBJ1-2	-	TRBD1	CATSRDLQGVNTF	TGTGCCACCAGCAGAGATCTACAGGGGGTGAACACCTTC
TRBV2	TRBJ2-1	-	TRBD2	CASVKSGGLGYNEQFF	TGTGCCAGCGTAAAAAGCGGGGGGCTGGGCTACAATGAGCAGTTCTTC
TRBV13	TRBJ1-2	-	-	CASSPVGEEWEGGYTF	TGTGCCAGCAGCCCCGTAGGGGAAGAGTGGGAGGGAGGCTACACCTTC
TRBV27	TRBJ2-3	few	-	CASKTLTLRTDTQYF	TGTGCCAGCAAAACTTTGACTCTACGCACAGATACGCAGTATTTT
TRBV7-8	TRBJ2-7	-	TRBD1	CASSFDRGAEQYF	TGTGCCAGCAGCTTCGACAGGGGTGCCGAGCAGTACTTC
TRBV30	TRBJ2-3	-	-	CAWNARRPTTTIMSTDTQYF	TGTGCCTGGAACGCAAGACGGCCGACCACGACAATAATGAGCACAGATACGCAGTATTTT
TRBV2	TRBJ1-1	-	TRBD1	CASSGQGGTEAFF	TGTGCCAGCAGTGGCCAGGGGGGTACTGAAGCTTTCTTT
TRBV21-1	TRBJ2-7	-	-	CASRYNSGTLEQYF	TGTGCCAGCAGATATAATAGCGGGACCTTGGAGCAGTACTTC
TRBV28	TRBJ2-1	-	-	CASSSPGLTSYNEQFF	TGTGCCAGCAGTTCCCCGGGACTGACCTCCTACAATGAGCAGTTCTTC
TRBV27	TRBJ1-6	-	-	CASRFTSSNSPLHF	TGTGCCAGCAGGTTCACTTCTAGCAATTCACCCCTCCACTTT
TRBV11-2	TRBJ2-7	-	-	CASSLDLTVQYEQYF	TGTGCCAGCAGCTTAGATCTGACTGTTCAATACGAGCAGTACTTC
TRBV5-1	TRBJ2-7	-	TRBD1	CASSIGQGTYEQYF	TGCGCCAGCAGCATCGGACAGGGTACCTACGAGCAGTACTTC
TRBV7-2	TRBJ1-5	-	-	CASSLVGGQPQHF	TGTGCCAGCAGCTTAGTAGGGGGTCAGCCCCAGCATTTT
TRBV28	TRBJ1-1	-	TRBD1	CASRRTGTNTEAFF	TGTGCCAGCAGAAGGACAGGGACGAACACTGAAGCTTTCTTT
TRBV2	TRBJ1-5	once	TRBD1	CASSVIQGGQPQHF	TGTGCCAGCAGTGTAATACAGGGGGGCCAGCCCCAGCATTTT
TRBV7-8	TRBJ1-3	-	-	CASSPGWGGAGNTIYF	TGTGCCAGCAGCCCGGGTTGGGGGGGAGCTGGAAACACCATATATTTT
TRBV18	TRBJ1-6	-	-	CASSPAGPNSPLHF	TGTGCCAGCTCACCGGCAGGGCCCAATTCACCCCTCCACTTT
TRBV7-9	TRBJ2-7	few	-	CASSRDSSYEQYF	TGTGCCAGCAGCCGGGACTCATCCTACGAGCAGTACTTC
TRBV10-3	TRBJ1-6	-	-	CAISSGLGNSPLHF	TGTGCCATCAGTTCGGGATTGGGCAATTCACCCCTCCACTTT
TRBV5-6	TRBJ1-1	few	-	CASRWSGNTEAFF	TGTGCCAGCCGTTGGAGCGGGAACACTGAAGCTTTCTTT
TRBV5-4	TRBJ2-1	-	-	CASIPGGGASEQFF	TGTGCCAGCATCCCTGGAGGGGGGGCCTCTGAGCAGTTCTTC
TRBV2	TRBJ2-7	-	TRBD1	CAIAGTGWDEQYF	TGTGCCATTGCCGGGACAGGGTGGGACGAGCAGTACTTC
TRBV5-4	TRBJ1-1	once	-	CASRRGDTEAFF	TGTGCCAGCAGACGCGGGGACACTGAAGCTTTCTTT
TRBV4-3	TRBJ2-7	-	TRBD1	CASSQDMTGAYEQYF	TGCGCCAGCAGCCAAGATATGACAGGGGCCTACGAGCAGTACTTC
TRBV7-9	TRBJ2-1	-	TRBD1	CASSFRQGSLNEQFF	TGTGCCAGCAGCTTCCGACAGGGTAGTCTCAATGAGCAGTTCTTC
TRBV7-6	TRBJ1-1	-	-	CASSLGTDTEAFF	TGTGCCAGCAGCTTAGGGACAGACACTGAAGCTTTCTTT
TRBV6-4	TRBJ2-2	-	-	CATSEGGSTGELFF	TGTGCCACCTCTGAAGGGGGTAGCACCGGGGAGCTGTTTTTT
TRBV7-3	TRBJ2-5	-	-	CASSLIMEGTQYF	TGTGCCAGCAGCTTAATAATGGAGGGGACCCAGTACTTC